The 10 T cell receptor beta chains presented below share a single source sample, sequenced in a study of OX40 agonist ivuxolimab in advanced cancers. Sequencing used immunoSEQ multiplex PCR; TCRdb keeps in-frame clones, though not all of them. The sample holds about 82,000 clones, roughly 86% seen once. The sequenced sample was CD4+ or CD8+ T cells sorted from blood, obtained in a trial of the OX40 agonist ivuxolimab. The receptors come from an adult with an advanced solid tumor such as melanoma, head and neck, liver or kidney cancer.

V gene TRBV6-5 combines with J gene TRBJ1-2; 10 bases line up with TRBD1. This CDR3 comprises 14 residues. With V trimmed by 6 bases and J by 8 bases, 9 bases remained unmatched. From germline, CDR1 is MNHEY and CDR2 SVGAGI. CDR3 amino acids: CASSLGQGNLGYTF. The CDR3 bases are TGTGCCAGCAGCCTGGGACAGGGGAATTTGGGCTACACCTTC.

This clone was detected only once. The chain links TRBV6-6 to TRBJ2-1; D is perhaps TRBD2 (5 bases). V was trimmed by 6 bases and J by 4 bases, leaving 10 bases between them. The CDR3 totals 13 residues. Germline loops: CDR1 MNHNY, CDR2 SVGAGI (reference sequence). Written as DNA, the CDR3 is TGTGCCAGCAGGTACGAGGGATACAATGAGCAGTTCTTC. This translates into CASRYEGYNEQFF.

The chain combines TRBV7-9 with TRBJ2-4; no definite D call. V dropped 4 bases and J dropped 6 bases, with 7 bases sitting between them. Germline values: CDR1 SEHNR, CDR2 FQNEAQ (reference sequence). The CDR3 runs to 12 residues. CDR3 DNA: TGTGCCAGCAGCTGGCCGGGAAACATTCAGTACTTC. Encoded protein: CASSWPGNIQYF.

V is TRBV2 and J is TRBJ2-7, with D possibly being TRBD2 (5 bases). Germline loops: CDR1 SNHLY, CDR2 FYNNEI. The V end lost 5 bases, the J end lost 5 bases, and 10 bases lay between the germline ends. The CDR3 is 12 amino acids. CDR3 in amino acids: CASSPDWHEQYF. CDR3 bases: TGTGCCAGCAGTCCGGACTGGCACGAGCAGTACTTC.

This sequence joins TRBV19 and TRBJ1-5; 8 bases are a match to TRBD1. CDR3 size: 15 residues. Germline assignment: CDR1 LNHDA and CDR2 SQIVND (reference sequence). The V segment lost 1 base and the J segment 7 bases; nucleotides outside the gene matches: 6. In DNA, the CDR3 is TGTGCCAGTAGTATAGGCTCAGGGGGCAGACAGCCCCAGCATTTT. This sequence encodes CASSIGSGGRQPQHF.

The chain combines TRBV7-2 with TRBJ1-1, with 7 positions matching TRBD1. Germline trimming cut 4 bases from V and 0 bases from J; bases unmatched to any gene: 5. CDR1 is SGHTA and CDR2 is FQGNSA in the germline V gene. There are 15 residues in the CDR3. This chain's CDR3 is CASSSWTGMNTEAFF. CDR3 in DNA: TGTGCCAGCAGCTCCTGGACAGGAATGAACACTGAAGCTTTCTTT.

The V and J genes are TRBV6-6 and TRBJ2-1; D gene ambiguous. This CDR3 region has 12 residues. Germline lookup yields CDR1 MNHNY and CDR2 SVGAGI (reference sequence). Trimming removed 0 bases from V and 7 bases from J, with 4 bases in between. CDR3 protein: CASSYSSNEQFF. DNA for the CDR3: TGTGCCAGCAGTTACTCCTCTAATGAGCAGTTCTTC.

The gene calls are TRBV19 and TRBJ2-6; D may be TRBD1 or TRBD2 (5 bases each). Trimming removed 7 bases at V and 0 bases at J, with 10 bases between. Per the germline V gene, CDR1 is LNHDA and CDR2 is SQIVND (reference sequence). The CDR3 is 15 amino acids. The DNA for the CDR3 is TGTGCCAGTACCGGGGCCGCCTCTGGGGCCAACGTCCTGACTTTC. Translated: CASTGAASGANVLTF.

This clone came up once. J is TRBJ2-1 and V is TRBV7-8, with 12 nucleotides matching TRBD2. The CDR3 is 14 residues long. The J segment lost 7 bases and the V segment lost 8 bases, leaving 6 bases of the junction unmatched. The V gene's germline CDR1 is SGHVS and CDR2 FQNEAQ. The CDR3 spells CASSPSGGANEQFF. In DNA form, the CDR3 reads TGTGCCAGCTCTCCTAGCGGGGGGGCGAATGAGCAGTTCTTC.

In this sample, this clone turned up a few times. The rearrangement uses TRBV15 and TRBJ2-2, with TRBD1 matching 10 bases. Losses at the gene ends were 4 bases for V and 3 bases for J; bases not matched to a gene: 2. The CDR3 extends over 15 amino acids. CDR1 and CDR2 (germline): LNHNV, YYDKDF (reference sequence). CDR3 amino acids: CATSTGTGDTGELFF. As DNA, the CDR3 is TGTGCCACCAGCACCGGGACAGGGGACACCGGGGAGCTGTTTTTT.